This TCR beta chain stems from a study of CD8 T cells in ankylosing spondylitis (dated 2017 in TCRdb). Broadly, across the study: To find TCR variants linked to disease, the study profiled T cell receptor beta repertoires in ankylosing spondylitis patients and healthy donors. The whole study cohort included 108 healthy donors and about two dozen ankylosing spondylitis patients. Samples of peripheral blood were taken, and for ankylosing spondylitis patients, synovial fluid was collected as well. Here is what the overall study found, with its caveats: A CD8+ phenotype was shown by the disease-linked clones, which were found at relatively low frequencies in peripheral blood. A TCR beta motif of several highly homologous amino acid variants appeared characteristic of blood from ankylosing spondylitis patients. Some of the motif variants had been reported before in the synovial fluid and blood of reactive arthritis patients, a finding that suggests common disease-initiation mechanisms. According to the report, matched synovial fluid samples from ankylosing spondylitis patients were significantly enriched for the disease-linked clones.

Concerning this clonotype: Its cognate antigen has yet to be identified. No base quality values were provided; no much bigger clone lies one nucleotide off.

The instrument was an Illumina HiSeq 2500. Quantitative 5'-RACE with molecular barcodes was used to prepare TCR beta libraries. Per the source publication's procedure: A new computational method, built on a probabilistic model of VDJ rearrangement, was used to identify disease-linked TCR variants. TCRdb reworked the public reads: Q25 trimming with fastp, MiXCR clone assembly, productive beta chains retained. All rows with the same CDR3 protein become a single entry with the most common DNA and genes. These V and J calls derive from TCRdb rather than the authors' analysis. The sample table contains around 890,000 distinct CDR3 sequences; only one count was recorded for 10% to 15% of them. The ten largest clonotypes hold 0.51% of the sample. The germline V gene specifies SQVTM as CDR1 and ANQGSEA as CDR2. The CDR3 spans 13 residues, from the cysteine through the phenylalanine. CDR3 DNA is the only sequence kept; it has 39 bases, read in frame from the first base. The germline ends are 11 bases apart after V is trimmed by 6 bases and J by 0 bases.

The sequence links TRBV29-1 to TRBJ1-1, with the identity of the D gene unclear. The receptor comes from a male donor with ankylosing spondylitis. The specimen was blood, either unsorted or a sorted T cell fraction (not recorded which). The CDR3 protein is CSVQVTVNTEAFF. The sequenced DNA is TGCAGCGTACAAGTGACGGTGAACACTGAAGCTTTCTTT.